This T cell receptor beta chain originates from a study of blood T cell repertoires in COVID-19. Germline CDR1 reads SNHLY; CDR2 reads FYNNEI. Trimming removed 1 base at V and 10 bases at J, with 16 bases between. The CDR3 contains 14 residues. Using immunoSEQ multiplex PCR, the repertoire was profiled, and TCRdb retains in-frame clones only, with some absent. The top ten clones hold 6.2% of a sample with some 40,000 clones, roughly 63% of them seen once. Sequenced material: peripheral blood. This clonotype was obtained from a man older than 75 with acute or convalescent COVID-19. J is TRBJ1-1 and V is TRBV2, with D tentatively TRBD1 (5 bases). The DNA for the CDR3 is TGTGCCAGCAGTGAAGAGGGACTGGCTATTCGAGCTTTCTTT. Translated, it gives CASSEEGLAIRAFF.